The text below deals with one T cell receptor (beta chain). Under the authors' procedure: Reference gene primer amplification in the assay estimated nucleated cell counts. Sequencing used immunoSEQ multiplex PCR; TCRdb keeps in-frame clones, though not all of them. The V and J calls and clone size are taken from that table; D and trimming were inferred from the DNA. The sample contains 65,000 or so clones, approximately 80% of which appear only once. The V gene's germline CDR1 is SGHDN and CDR2 FVKESK. There are 14 residues in the CDR3. Trimming pared 4 bases from V and 5 bases from J, leaving 15 bases between. The data were taken from a study of blood T cell repertoires in COVID-19. Study information: Collection of acute and convalescent COVID-19 samples took place in the United States, Italy and Spain.

The sequenced material came from peripheral blood. This receptor was taken from a man aged 25 to 40 with COVID-19, enrolled during active disease. The chain carries TRBV14 and TRBJ2-7, with D maybe TRBD1 (5 bases). The CDR3 is CASSLLDINHEQYF. The CDR3 DNA sequence: TGTGCCAGCAGCCTCCTGGACATTAACCACGAGCAGTACTTC.